This T cell receptor (beta chain) stems from a study of blood T cell repertoires in COVID-19. Study overall: Italy, Spain and the United States were the sources of the convalescent and acute COVID-19 samples. Nucleic acid was either cDNA or gDNA, and it came from T cells, B-cell-depleted T cells, or PBMCs.

With V trimmed by 4 bases and J by 6 bases, 5 bases remained unmatched. This CDR3 is 14 amino acids long. CDR1 is SGHRS, CDR2 YFSETQ, per germline. Authors' processing steps: Nucleated cell number was recorded as an estimate derived from reference gene primer amplification. The repertoire was sequenced with immunoSEQ multiplex PCR; TCRdb's copy has only in-frame clones and lacks some. The DNA gave D and trimming, while V, J and clone size come from that table. The sample comprises some 130,000 clones, approximately 90% of which are singletons, and 10% rests with the top ten. The specimen sequenced was peripheral blood. This clonotype originated in a man between 45 and 60 years old with acute or convalescent COVID-19. The genes are TRBV5-1 and TRBJ2-7; 12 nucleotides line up with TRBD2. CDR3 sequence (DNA): TGCGCCAGCAGCGGGACTAGCGGGTTTAGCGAGCAGTACTTC. It yields the protein CASSGTSGFSEQYF.